These T cell receptor beta chains were read from a single sample in a study of cytomegalovirus exposure and HLA in healthy donors. The assay was immunoSEQ multiplex PCR, and TCRdb's table has in-frame clones only and misses some. This sample lists just under 60,000 clones; its ten largest clones have roughly 4%. Sequencing was done on a sample of PBMCs. The receptor source for this set is a male donor in good health and CMV-seronegative. The CDR3 runs from the conserved cysteine through the conserved F or W. D genes are given only for firm matches.

V gene,D gene,J gene,CDR3 protein,CDR3 DNA
TRBV27,NA,TRBJ1-1,CASSLLRGGYTEAFF,TGTGCCAGCAGTTTATTGAGGGGGGGGTACACTGAAGCTTTCTTT
TRBV18,NA,TRBJ2-7,CASSPSARDEQYF,TGTGCCAGCTCACCATCCGCGCGGGACGAGCAGTACTTC
TRBV7-2,NA,TRBJ2-3,CASSMGAPLGDTQYF,TGTGCCAGCAGCATGGGAGCGCCCTTGGGGGATACGCAGTATTTT
TRBV7-2,TRBD2,TRBJ2-1,CASSFPRTSGRANEQFF,TGTGCCAGCAGCTTCCCCCGGACTAGCGGGAGGGCTAATGAGCAGTTCTTC
TRBV19,NA,TRBJ1-1,CALRGENTEAFF,TGTGCCCTCCGGGGGGAGAACACTGAAGCTTTCTTT
TRBV5-1,TRBD1,TRBJ2-3,CASSRGQGTDTQYF,TGCGCCAGCAGCAGGGGACAGGGGACAGATACGCAGTATTTT
TRBV19,TRBD2,TRBJ2-1,CASSIVGSSGINEQFF,TGTGCCAGTAGTATAGTTGGGTCTAGCGGGATTAATGAGCAGTTCTTC
TRBV29-1,NA,TRBJ1-1,CSARDTEAFF,TGCAGCGCCAGGGACACTGAAGCTTTCTTT
TRBV7-9,TRBD1,TRBJ1-6,CASSRTGVNDSPLHF,TGTGCCAGCAGTCGGACAGGCGTGAATGATTCACCCCTACACTTT
TRBV19,TRBD2,TRBJ2-3,CASSMGPPRGEVTDTQYF,TGTGCCAGTAGTATGGGCCCCCCGCGGGGGGAGGTCACAGATACGCAGTATTTT
TRBV7-6,NA,TRBJ2-3,CASSLALSSTDTQYF,TGTGCCAGCAGCTTAGCGCTATCTAGCACAGATACGCAGTATTTT
TRBV29-1,NA,TRBJ2-2,CSVGRKAGELFF,TGCAGCGTTGGCAGGAAGGCCGGGGAGCTGTTTTTT
TRBV5-5,NA,TRBJ1-2,CASSPSGQLNYGYTF,TGTGCCAGCAGCCCCTCCGGACAGCTAAACTATGGCTACACCTTC
TRBV7-8,NA,TRBJ1-2,CASSLALPSRGALYGYTF,TGTGCCAGCAGCTTAGCGCTCCCCTCCCGGGGAGCCCTCTATGGCTACACCTTC
TRBV4-2,TRBD2,TRBJ2-2,CASSPAASGNTGELFF,TGTGCCAGCAGCCCAGCGGCTAGCGGGAACACCGGGGAGCTGTTTTTT
TRBV4-3,TRBD2,TRBJ2-3,CASSQETAGGRVDTQYF,TGCGCCAGCAGCCAAGAAACAGCGGGGGGCAGGGTGGATACGCAGTATTTT
TRBV5-1,NA,TRBJ2-5,CASSLVQGTSQETQYF,TGCGCCAGCAGCTTGGTTCAGGGTACCTCCCAAGAGACCCAGTACTTC
TRBV4-2,TRBD2,TRBJ2-1,CASSQGTSGGGTEQFF,TGTGCCAGCAGCCAAGGAACCAGCGGGGGGGGAACCGAGCAGTTCTTC
TRBV6-1,TRBD1,TRBJ1-1,CASVGQPNTEAFF,TGTGCCAGCGTGGGACAGCCGAACACTGAAGCTTTCTTT
TRBV7-2,TRBD1,TRBJ2-2,CASSLRDSPNGELFF,TGTGCCAGCAGCTTAAGGGACAGCCCTAACGGGGAGCTGTTTTTT
TRBV28,NA,TRBJ1-2,CASSPSPRLGYTF,TGTGCCAGCAGTCCCTCGCCTAGGTTGGGCTACACCTTC
TRBV29-1,NA,TRBJ2-5,CSVEPPMLTGWETQYF,TGCAGCGTTGAACCTCCCATGCTGACGGGATGGGAGACCCAGTACTTC
TRBV4-1,TRBD2,TRBJ2-1,CASSQDLGTSGSRGQFF,TGCGCCAGCAGCCAAGATCTCGGGACTAGCGGGTCGAGGGGGCAGTTCTTC
TRBV19,NA,TRBJ1-2,CASSPTGGRSYGYTF,TGTGCCAGTAGTCCTACGGGGGGGCGAAGCTATGGCTACACCTTC
TRBV13,TRBD1,TRBJ2-7,CASSFGTEGAYEQYF,TGTGCCAGCAGCTTCGGGACAGAAGGCGCCTACGAGCAGTACTTC
TRBV9,TRBD2,TRBJ2-1,CASSVDSAGGLNEQFF,TGTGCCAGCAGCGTAGATTCAGCGGGAGGGCTTAATGAGCAGTTCTTC
TRBV30,NA,TRBJ2-2,CAGSVAGSNTGELFF,TGTGCCGGGAGTGTGGCGGGATCGAACACCGGGGAGCTGTTTTTT
TRBV5-1,NA,TRBJ2-6,CASCLTYGANVLTF,TGCGCCAGCTGCTTGACATATGGGGCCAACGTCCTGACTTTC
TRBV4-1,TRBD2,TRBJ2-2,CASSQDRGTSGGRTGELFF,TGCGCCAGCAGCCAAGACCGGGGGACTAGCGGGGGAAGAACCGGGGAGCTGTTTTTT
TRBV29-1,TRBD1,TRBJ2-5,CSVEDRDRGRETQYF,TGCAGCGTTGAGGACCGGGACAGGGGGCGAGAGACCCAGTACTTC
TRBV30,NA,TRBJ2-5,CAWSTLDGETQYF,TGTGCCTGGAGTACCCTCGACGGGGAGACCCAGTACTTC
TRBV5-1,NA,TRBJ1-4,CASSQTTNVRGLEEKLFF,TGCGCCAGCAGCCAAACTACAAATGTCAGGGGATTAGAGGAAAAACTGTTTTTT
TRBV19,TRBD1,TRBJ2-7,CASSMGQHGEQYF,TGTGCCAGTAGTATGGGACAGCATGGCGAGCAGTACTTC
TRBV6-6,TRBD2,TRBJ2-1,CASSRGGAGANEQFF,TGTGCCAGCAGTCGCGGGGGGGCAGGGGCCAATGAGCAGTTCTTC
TRBV7-6,TRBD1,TRBJ2-6,CASSVGTGGGGANVLTF,TGTGCCAGCAGCGTAGGGACAGGGGGTGGTGGGGCCAACGTCCTGACTTTC
TRBV20-1,NA,TRBJ1-5,CSVRGDQPQHF,TGCAGTGTCCGGGGGGATCAGCCCCAGCATTTT
TRBV7-2,TRBD1,TRBJ2-5,CASSSTGGFQETQYF,TGTGCCAGCAGCTCGACAGGGGGCTTTCAAGAGACCCAGTACTTC
TRBV12-2,NA,TRBJ2-3,CASRSPLAGAQGRVSDTQYF,TGTGCAAGTCGCTCACCTCTAGCGGGAGCTCAAGGGAGAGTCTCAGATACGCAGTATTTT
TRBV27,TRBD1,TRBJ1-6,CASAKSGTDNSPLHF,TGTGCCAGCGCTAAATCCGGGACAGATAATTCACCCCTACACTTT
TRBV6-4,NA,TRBJ1-5,CASSHRSTEQPQHF,TGTGCCAGCAGTCACCGCTCGACTGAGCAGCCCCAGCATTTT
TRBV5-6,TRBD1,TRBJ2-5,CASSGGTTGGQENQYF,TGTGCCAGCAGCGGGGGAACTACAGGGGGACAAGAGAACCAGTACTTC
TRBV29-1,TRBD1,TRBJ1-5,CSVRLGTASNQPQHF,TGCAGCGTCCGACTCGGGACAGCTAGCAATCAGCCCCAGCATTTT
TRBV19,TRBD2,TRBJ2-3,CASSASGRGTDTQYF,TGTGCCAGTAGTGCTAGCGGGAGGGGCACAGATACGCAGTATTTT
TRBV6-5,NA,TRBJ1-6,CASLDSFGSPLHF,TGTGCCAGCCTAGACAGCTTTGGTTCACCCCTCCACTTT
TRBV7-9,TRBD1,TRBJ1-2,CASASGDRGHYGYTF,TGTGCCAGCGCAAGCGGCGACAGGGGCCACTATGGCTACACCTTC
TRBV18,NA,TRBJ2-1,CASSPPGGSEQFF,TGTGCCAGCTCACCACCGGGAGGTTCCGAGCAGTTCTTC
TRBV7-3,TRBD2,TRBJ2-1,CASSLEGGSSDNEQFF,TGTGCCAGCAGCTTAGAGGGCGGGAGCTCCGACAATGAGCAGTTCTTC
TRBV9,TRBD2,TRBJ2-1,CASSSGLAPLFF,TGTGCCAGCAGCTCCGGACTAGCGCCCCTGTTCTTC
TRBV7-9,NA,TRBJ1-2,CASSPEYRVGGYTF,TGTGCCAGCAGCCCCGAATACAGGGTTGGTGGCTACACCTTC
TRBV6-5,TRBD1,TRBJ2-7,CSTGTGDKEQYF,TGTTCAACCGGGACAGGGGACAAGGAGCAGTACTTC
TRBV5-1,NA,TRBJ2-7,CASSFNVRAYEQYF,TGCGCCAGCAGCTTCAACGTACGCGCCTACGAGCAGTACTTC
TRBV28,NA,TRBJ1-6,CASSRRGSNSPLHF,TGTGCCAGCAGCCGTAGGGGGTCTAATTCACCCCTCCACTTT
TRBV6-1,NA,TRBJ1-5,CASSDQDQPQHF,TGTGCCAGCAGTGATCAGGATCAGCCCCAGCATTTT
TRBV23-1,NA,TRBJ2-3,CASSPTSDTQYF,TGCGCCAGCAGCCCCACTTCAGATACGCAGTATTTT